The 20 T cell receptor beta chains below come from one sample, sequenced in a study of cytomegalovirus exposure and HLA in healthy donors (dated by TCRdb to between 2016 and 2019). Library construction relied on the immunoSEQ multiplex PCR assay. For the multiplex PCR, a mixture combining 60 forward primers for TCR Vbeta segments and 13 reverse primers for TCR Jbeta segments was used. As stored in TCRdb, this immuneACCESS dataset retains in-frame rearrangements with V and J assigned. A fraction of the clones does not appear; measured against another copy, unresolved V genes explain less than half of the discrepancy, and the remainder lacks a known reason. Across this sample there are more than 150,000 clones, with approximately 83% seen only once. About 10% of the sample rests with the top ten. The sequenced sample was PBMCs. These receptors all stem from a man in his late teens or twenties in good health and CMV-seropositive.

The CDR3 DNA sequence: TGTGCCAGCAGTTACGGGGGTGGCTATGGCTACACCTTC. As protein: CASSYGGGYGYTF. V and J are TRBV27 and TRBJ1-2, with D perhaps matching TRBD1 (5 bases). Germline assignment: CDR1 MNHEY and CDR2 SMNVEV (reference sequence). The CDR3 is 13 residues long. Trimming stripped 4 bases from V and 4 bases from J, with 10 bases between.

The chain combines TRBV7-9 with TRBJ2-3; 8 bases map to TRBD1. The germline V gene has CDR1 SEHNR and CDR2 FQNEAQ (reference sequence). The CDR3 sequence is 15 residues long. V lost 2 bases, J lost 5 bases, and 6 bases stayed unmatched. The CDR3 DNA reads TGTGCCAGCAGCTTACATAACAGGGGGAGAGATACGCAGTATTTT. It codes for CASSLHNRGRDTQYF.

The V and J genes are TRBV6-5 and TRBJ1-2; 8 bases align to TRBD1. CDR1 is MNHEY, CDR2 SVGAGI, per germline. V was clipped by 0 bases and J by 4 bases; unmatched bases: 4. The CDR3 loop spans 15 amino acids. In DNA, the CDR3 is TGTGCCAGCAGTTACTCGGTCGGACAGGGCTATGGCTACACCTTC. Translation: CASSYSVGQGYGYTF.

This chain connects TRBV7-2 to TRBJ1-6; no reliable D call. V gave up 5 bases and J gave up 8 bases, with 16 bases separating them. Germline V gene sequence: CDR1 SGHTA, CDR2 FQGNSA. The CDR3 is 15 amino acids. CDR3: CASSRGSRNDSPLHF. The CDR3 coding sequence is TGTGCCAGCAGCCGAGGGTCCCGGAACGATTCACCCCTCCACTTT.

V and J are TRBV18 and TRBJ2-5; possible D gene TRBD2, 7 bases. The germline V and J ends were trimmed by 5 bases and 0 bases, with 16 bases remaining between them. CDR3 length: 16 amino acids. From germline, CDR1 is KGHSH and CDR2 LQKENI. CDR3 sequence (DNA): TGTGCCAGCTCAGACGACGGGGGGCGGAACCAAGAGACCCAGTACTTC. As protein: CASSDDGGRNQETQYF.

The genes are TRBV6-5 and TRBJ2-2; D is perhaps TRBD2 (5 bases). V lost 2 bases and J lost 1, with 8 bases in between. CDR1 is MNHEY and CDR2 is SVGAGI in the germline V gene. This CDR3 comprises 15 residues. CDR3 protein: CASSYGLLNTGELFF. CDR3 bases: TGTGCCAGCAGTTACGGACTTTTGAACACCGGGGAGCTGTTTTTT.

CDR3 DNA sequence: TGTGCCAGTCGAGTTGGACAGGGCAGCACCTACGAGCAGTACTTC. This codes for CASRVGQGSTYEQYF. J is TRBJ2-5 and V is TRBV19; 8 positions match TRBD1. The J call may be incorrect, as the DNA end agrees better with TRBJ2-7. Germline-derived CDR1 and CDR2 are LNHDA and SQIVND (reference sequence). There are 15 residues in the CDR3.

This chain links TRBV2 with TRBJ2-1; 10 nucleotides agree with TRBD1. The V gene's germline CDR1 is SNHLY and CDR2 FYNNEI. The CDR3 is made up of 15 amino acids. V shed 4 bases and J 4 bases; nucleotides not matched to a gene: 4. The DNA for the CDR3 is TGTGCCAGCAGTGTGGGGACAGGGGTTTACAATGAGCAGTTCTTC. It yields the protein CASSVGTGVYNEQFF.

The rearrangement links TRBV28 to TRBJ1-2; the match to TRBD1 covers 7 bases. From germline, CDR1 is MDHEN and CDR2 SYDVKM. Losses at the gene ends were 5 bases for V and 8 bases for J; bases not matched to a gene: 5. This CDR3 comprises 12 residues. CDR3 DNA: TGTGCCAGCAGTCCACAGGGGCTAGGCTACACCTTC. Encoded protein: CASSPQGLGYTF.

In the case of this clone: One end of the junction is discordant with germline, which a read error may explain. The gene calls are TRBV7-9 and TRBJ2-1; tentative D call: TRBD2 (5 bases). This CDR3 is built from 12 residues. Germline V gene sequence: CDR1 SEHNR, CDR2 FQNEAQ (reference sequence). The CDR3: CSSNEGNNEQFF. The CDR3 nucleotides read TGTTCCAGCAACGAGGGTAACAATGAGCAGTTCTTC.

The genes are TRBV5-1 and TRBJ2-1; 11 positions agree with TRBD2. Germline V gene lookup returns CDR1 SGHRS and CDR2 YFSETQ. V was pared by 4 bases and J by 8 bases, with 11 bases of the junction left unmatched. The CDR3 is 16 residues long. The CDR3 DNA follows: TGCGCCAGCAGCCCGATAGCGGGGGGGCCGAGTGATGAGCAGTTCTTC. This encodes CASSPIAGGPSDEQFF.

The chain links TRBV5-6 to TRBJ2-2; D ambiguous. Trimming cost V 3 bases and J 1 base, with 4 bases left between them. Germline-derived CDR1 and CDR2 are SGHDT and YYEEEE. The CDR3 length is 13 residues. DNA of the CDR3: TGTGCCAGCAGCTCGAGGAACACCGGGGAGCTGTTTTTT. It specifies CASSSRNTGELFF. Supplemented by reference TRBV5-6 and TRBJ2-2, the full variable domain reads DAGVTQSPTHLIKTRGQQVTLRCSPKSGHDTVSWYQQALGQGPQFIFQYYEEEERQRGNFPDRFSGHQFPNYSSELNVNALLLGDSALYLCASSSRNTGELFFGEGSRLTVL.

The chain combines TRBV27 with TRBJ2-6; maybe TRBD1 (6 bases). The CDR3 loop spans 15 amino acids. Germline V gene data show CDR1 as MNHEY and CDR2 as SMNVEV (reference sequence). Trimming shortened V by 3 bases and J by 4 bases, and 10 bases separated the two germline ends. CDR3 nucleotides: TGTGCCAGCAGTTTTACAGGGATCGGGGCCAACGTCCTGACTTTC. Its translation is CASSFTGIGANVLTF.

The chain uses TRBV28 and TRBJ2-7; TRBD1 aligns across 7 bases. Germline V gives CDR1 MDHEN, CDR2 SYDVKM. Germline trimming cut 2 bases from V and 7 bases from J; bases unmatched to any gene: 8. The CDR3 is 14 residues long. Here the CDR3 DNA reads TGTGCCAGCAGTTTACTTACAGGGGTGGGTGAGCAGTACTTC. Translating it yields CASSLLTGVGEQYF.

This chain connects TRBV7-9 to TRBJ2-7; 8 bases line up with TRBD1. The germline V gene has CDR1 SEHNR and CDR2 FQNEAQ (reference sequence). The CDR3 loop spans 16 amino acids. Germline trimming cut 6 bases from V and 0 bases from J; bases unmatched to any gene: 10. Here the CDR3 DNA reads TGTGCCAGCAGTTACCCGCAGACAGGGGACTCCTACGAGCAGTACTTC. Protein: CASSYPQTGDSYEQYF.

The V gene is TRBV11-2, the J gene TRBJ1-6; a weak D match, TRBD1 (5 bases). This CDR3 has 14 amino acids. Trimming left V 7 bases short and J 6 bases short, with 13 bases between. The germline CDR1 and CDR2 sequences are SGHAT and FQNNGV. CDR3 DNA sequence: TGTGCCAGCAAAACTGGACAAATTAATTCACCCCTCCACTTT. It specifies CASKTGQINSPLHF.

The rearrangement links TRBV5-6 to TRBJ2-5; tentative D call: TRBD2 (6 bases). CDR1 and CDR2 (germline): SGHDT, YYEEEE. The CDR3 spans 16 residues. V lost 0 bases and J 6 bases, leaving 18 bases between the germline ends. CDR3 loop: CASSLVGDSSAQTQYF. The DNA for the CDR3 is TGTGCCAGCAGCTTGGTAGGGGACTCCTCTGCGCAGACCCAGTACTTC.

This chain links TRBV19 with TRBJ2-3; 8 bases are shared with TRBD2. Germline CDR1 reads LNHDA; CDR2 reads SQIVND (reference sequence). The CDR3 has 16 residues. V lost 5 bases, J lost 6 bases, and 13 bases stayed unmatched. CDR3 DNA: TGTGCCAGTAGTCCAGACCGCCGGGGGGGCCTTGATACGCAGTATTTT. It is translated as CASSPDRRGGLDTQYF. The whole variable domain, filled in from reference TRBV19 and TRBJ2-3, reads DGGITQSPKYLFRKEGQNVTLSCEQNLNHDAMYWYRQDPGQGLRLIYYSQIVNDFQKGDIAEGYSVSREKKESFPLTVTSAQKNPTAFYLCASSPDRRGGLDTQYFGPGTRLTVL.

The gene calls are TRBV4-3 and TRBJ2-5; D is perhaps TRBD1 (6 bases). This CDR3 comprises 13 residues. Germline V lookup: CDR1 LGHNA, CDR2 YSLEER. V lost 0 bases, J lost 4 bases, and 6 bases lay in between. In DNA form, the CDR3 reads TGCGCCAGCAGCCAAGAAGGGGGAGAGACCCAGTACTTC. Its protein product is CASSQEGGETQYF.

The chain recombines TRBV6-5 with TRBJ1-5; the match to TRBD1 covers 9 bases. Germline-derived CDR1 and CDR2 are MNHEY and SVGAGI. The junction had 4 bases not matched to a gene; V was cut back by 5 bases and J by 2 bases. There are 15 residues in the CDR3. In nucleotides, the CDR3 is TGTGCCAGCAGTCAACGGACAGGGGGCAATCAGCCCCAGCATTTT. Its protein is CASSQRTGGNQPQHF.